A selection of T cell receptor beta chains follows, all from one sample in a study of PD-1 blockade in classical Hodgkin lymphoma. Profiling relied on immunoSEQ multiplex PCR, and the TCRdb table lists in-frame clones only, not all of them. There are approximately 17,000 clones in the sample; more than 75% occur only once, and 25% to 35% lies in the top ten. The sequencing here drew on peripheral blood mononuclear cells (PBMCs), taken before the second cycle of nivolumab. Receptors originate from a human donor with classical Hodgkin lymphoma. Both conserved end residues are part of each CDR3. D genes are given only for firm matches. Part of the rows lack a size; the others show once, few, many or a class for expanded clones.

TRBV7-9	.	TRBJ2-5	.	CASTNGQLGTQYF	TGTGCCAGCACAAACGGACAGCTCGGGACCCAGTACTTC
TRBV9	.	TRBJ1-1	few	CASGGDSMNTEAFF	TGTGCCAGCGGGGGCGATTCAATGAACACTGAAGCTTTCTTT
TRBV14	TRBD1	TRBJ1-3	.	CASSPGGGNTIYF	TGTGCCAGCAGCCCAGGGGGCGGAAACACCATATATTTT
TRBV6-4	.	TRBJ2-7	.	CASSPPEELGKYEQYF	TGTGCCAGCAGCCCCCCAGAGGAACTGGGTAAATACGAGCAGTACTTC
TRBV6-5	TRBD1	TRBJ1-2	once	CASRSQGGYGYTF	TGTGCCAGCAGGTCACAGGGGGGCTATGGCTACACCTTC
TRBV6-1	.	TRBJ2-7	.	CASSEEQYRYEQYF	TGTGCCAGCAGTGAGGAACAGTATCGCTACGAGCAGTACTTC
TRBV28	.	TRBJ1-4	.	CASRRSGDTNEKLFF	TGTGCCAGCAGGAGATCAGGGGATACTAATGAAAAACTGTTTTTT
TRBV2	.	TRBJ2-6	.	CASSEAVRGSGANVLTF	TGTGCCAGCAGTGAAGCCGTACGGGGGTCTGGGGCCAACGTCCTGACTTTC
TRBV7-2	.	TRBJ1-4	few	CASSLGAATNEKLFF	TGTGCCAGCAGCTTAGGTGCAGCAACTAATGAAAAACTGTTTTTT
TRBV4-2	.	TRBJ1-2	once	CASSPLQGDYGYTF	TGTGCCAGCAGCCCACTCCAGGGAGACTATGGCTACACCTTC
TRBV7-9	TRBD1	TRBJ1-1	.	CASSFLTGQSEAFF	TGTGCCAGCAGCTTTTTGACAGGGCAGAGTGAAGCTTTCTTT
TRBV5-1	.	TRBJ2-2	.	CASSLALNGGELFF	TGCGCCAGCAGCTTGGCCCTGAACGGCGGGGAGCTGTTTTTT
TRBV29-1	.	TRBJ1-1	.	CSVMGQLNTEAFF	TGCAGCGTCATGGGACAATTGAACACTGAAGCTTTCTTT
TRBV7-2	.	TRBJ1-2	.	CASMSGYGYTF	TGTGCCAGCATGTCAGGGTATGGCTACACTTTC
TRBV29-1	.	TRBJ1-4	.	CSVVWGTGGEKLFF	TGCAGCGTTGTTTGGGGCACGGGGGGCGAAAAACTGTTTTTT
TRBV27	.	TRBJ2-7	.	CASSASRRGYEQYF	TGTGCCAGCAGTGCGTCCCGGCGAGGTTACGAGCAGTACTTC
TRBV6-5	.	TRBJ1-1	.	CASSYSWEGGKKAFF	TGTGCCAGCAGTTACTCGTGGGAGGGGGGGAAAAAAGCTTTCTTT
TRBV14	.	TRBJ2-7	once	CASSQDWSRSSYEQYF	TGTGCCAGCAGCCAAGATTGGTCGCGGAGCTCCTACGAGCAGTACTTC
TRBV19	.	TRBJ1-2	few	CASRDVAEGYTF	TGTGCCAGTCGGGACGTCGCGGAGGGCTACACCTTC
TRBV5-1	.	TRBJ2-1	.	CASSWTGRGPYNEQFF	TGCGCCAGCAGCTGGACGGGGCGGGGGCCGTACAATGAGCAGTTCTTC
TRBV6-5	TRBD1	TRBJ1-4	.	CASSATGGKSEKLFF	TGTGCCAGCAGCGCGACAGGGGGCAAGAGTGAAAAACTGTTTTTT
TRBV7-8	.	TRBJ2-5	.	CASSTLRVVGETQYF	TGTGCCAGCAGCACGCTTCGGGTGGTAGGAGAGACCCAGTACTTC
TRBV19	.	TRBJ1-1	.	CASERVGNTEAFF	TGTGCCAGCGAGAGGGTCGGGAACACTGAAGCTTTCTTT